These T cell receptor beta chains were read from a single sample in a study of blood T cell repertoires in COVID-19. Measured with immunoSEQ multiplex PCR; TCRdb has only the in-frame clones, and not every one. The table lists around 210,000 clones, almost 90% of them singletons, with 1.4% to 1.5% in the top ten. The sample consisted of peripheral blood. The source of these receptors is a man aged 18 to 29 with active or convalescent COVID-19. Each CDR3 is given with its conserved first and last residue. The order of the fields is J gene, D gene, clone size, V gene, CDR3 protein, CDR3 DNA. The D gene is left open where the match is weak. A row's size may be missing; if present it is once, few, many or a size class.

j_call: TRBJ2-7
d_call: TRBD2
clone_size: -
v_call: TRBV7-9
cdr3_aa: CASSPEGLADSYEQYF
cdr3_nt: TGTGCCAGCAGCCCCGAGGGACTAGCGGACTCCTACGAGCAGTACTTC

j_call: TRBJ2-7
d_call: TRBD2
clone_size: -
v_call: TRBV4-3
cdr3_aa: CASSQERRLAYYEQYF
cdr3_nt: TGCGCCAGCAGCCAAGAGAGGAGACTAGCGTACTACGAGCAGTACTTC

j_call: TRBJ1-2
d_call: -
clone_size: -
v_call: TRBV11-2
cdr3_aa: CASSLSGTNYGYTF
cdr3_nt: TGTGCCAGCAGCTTATCTGGCACGAACTATGGCTACACCTTC

j_call: TRBJ2-3
d_call: TRBD2
clone_size: -
v_call: TRBV6-1
cdr3_aa: CASSESGGSDTQYF
cdr3_nt: TGTGCCAGCAGTGAAAGCGGGGGATCAGATACGCAGTATTTT

j_call: TRBJ2-7
d_call: TRBD2
clone_size: -
v_call: TRBV30
cdr3_aa: CAWTQRGVTSGQYF
cdr3_nt: TGTGCCTGGACCCAACGGGGGGTCACCTCAGGGCAGTACTTC

j_call: TRBJ1-1
d_call: -
clone_size: -
v_call: TRBV5-6
cdr3_aa: CASSFGRGSAFF
cdr3_nt: TGTGCCAGCAGCTTTGGTCGGGGTTCGGCTTTCTTT

j_call: TRBJ2-7
d_call: TRBD2
clone_size: -
v_call: TRBV5-4
cdr3_aa: CASSSGGDPYEQYF
cdr3_nt: TGTGCCAGCAGCTCGGGAGGAGACCCCTACGAGCAGTACTTC

j_call: TRBJ1-1
d_call: -
clone_size: -
v_call: TRBV29-1
cdr3_aa: CSVGIQGNTEAFF
cdr3_nt: TGCAGCGTTGGAATTCAGGGGAACACTGAAGCTTTCTTT

j_call: TRBJ2-1
d_call: -
clone_size: -
v_call: TRBV12-1
cdr3_aa: CASSPKGFSGSFGSYNEQFF
cdr3_nt: TGTGCCAGCAGCCCCAAGGGGTTTAGCGGGAGTTTTGGGTCCTACAATGAGCAGTTCTTC

j_call: TRBJ2-6
d_call: -
clone_size: -
v_call: TRBV7-2
cdr3_aa: CASSFRTGSIGANVLTF
cdr3_nt: TGTGCCAGCAGCTTTAGAACAGGGTCAATTGGGGCCAACGTCCTGACTTTC

j_call: TRBJ2-7
d_call: TRBD1
clone_size: -
v_call: TRBV27
cdr3_aa: CASSLTGTGYEQYF
cdr3_nt: TGTGCCAGCAGTTTAACCGGGACAGGCTACGAGCAGTACTTC

j_call: TRBJ2-2
d_call: -
clone_size: few
v_call: TRBV28
cdr3_aa: CASSPPRMSTGELFF
cdr3_nt: TGTGCCAGCAGTCCGCCACGTATGAGCACCGGGGAGCTGTTTTTT

j_call: TRBJ1-1
d_call: -
clone_size: -
v_call: TRBV19
cdr3_aa: CASSVVTHTEAFF
cdr3_nt: TGTGCCAGTAGCGTAGTAACCCACACTGAAGCTTTCTTT

j_call: TRBJ2-1
d_call: -
clone_size: -
v_call: TRBV10-3
cdr3_aa: CAISAQLGLNNEQFF
cdr3_nt: TGTGCCATCAGTGCCCAGCTCGGACTTAACAATGAGCAGTTCTTC

j_call: TRBJ2-7
d_call: -
clone_size: -
v_call: TRBV21-1
cdr3_aa: CASETAGTSGGQTPYEQYF
cdr3_nt: TGTGCCAGCGAAACGGCCGGGACTAGCGGAGGACAGACTCCTTACGAGCAGTACTTC

j_call: TRBJ1-3
d_call: -
clone_size: -
v_call: TRBV10-3
cdr3_aa: CAITPGGTGNTIYF
cdr3_nt: TGTGCCATCACTCCAGGTGGTACTGGAAACACCATATATTTT

j_call: TRBJ2-7
d_call: TRBD1
clone_size: -
v_call: TRBV2
cdr3_aa: CARRQGATDEQYF
cdr3_nt: TGTGCCAGGAGACAGGGGGCAACCGACGAGCAGTACTTC

j_call: TRBJ1-5
d_call: TRBD1
clone_size: -
v_call: TRBV7-8
cdr3_aa: CASSQEGQGSNQPQHF
cdr3_nt: TGTGCCAGCAGCCAAGAGGGACAGGGGTCCAATCAGCCCCAGCATTTT

j_call: TRBJ1-2
d_call: -
clone_size: once
v_call: TRBV6-2/TRBV6-3
cdr3_aa: CASSYDRDTQFFYGYTF
cdr3_nt: TGTGCCAGCAGTTACGACCGGGACACCCAATTTTTCTATGGCTACACCTTC

j_call: TRBJ1-2
d_call: TRBD1
clone_size: -
v_call: TRBV19
cdr3_aa: CASSISGTDGYGYTF
cdr3_nt: TGTGCCAGTAGTATCTCAGGGACAGATGGCTATGGCTACACCTTC

j_call: TRBJ1-1
d_call: -
clone_size: -
v_call: TRBV11-3
cdr3_aa: CASSLGGPMNTEAFF
cdr3_nt: TGTGCCAGCAGCTTAGGGGGGCCGATGAACACTGAAGCTTTCTTT

j_call: TRBJ1-1
d_call: -
clone_size: -
v_call: TRBV10-1
cdr3_aa: CASRDSFNTEAFF
cdr3_nt: TGCGCCAGCAGGGACAGTTTTAACACTGAAGCTTTCTTT

j_call: TRBJ2-4
d_call: TRBD1
clone_size: -
v_call: TRBV5-1
cdr3_aa: CASSLGQGQNIQYF
cdr3_nt: TGCGCCAGCAGCCTTGGACAGGGCCAAAACATTCAGTACTTC

j_call: TRBJ2-1
d_call: TRBD2
clone_size: -
v_call: TRBV6-5
cdr3_aa: CASSYSGLAQSNEQFF
cdr3_nt: TGTGCCAGCAGTTACTCGGGACTAGCGCAGTCCAATGAGCAGTTCTTC

j_call: TRBJ1-1
d_call: -
clone_size: -
v_call: TRBV9
cdr3_aa: CASSPGPETEMNTEAFF
cdr3_nt: TGTGCCAGCAGCCCAGGACCCGAGACAGAGATGAACACTGAAGCTTTCTTT

j_call: TRBJ1-5
d_call: TRBD1
clone_size: -
v_call: TRBV18
cdr3_aa: CASSPNRGSNQPQHF
cdr3_nt: TGTGCCAGCTCACCAAACAGGGGAAGCAATCAGCCCCAGCATTTT

j_call: TRBJ1-2
d_call: -
clone_size: -
v_call: TRBV6-1
cdr3_aa: CASSEGWSGLGYTF
cdr3_nt: TGTGCCAGCAGTGAAGGCTGGTCAGGGCTTGGCTACACCTTC

j_call: TRBJ1-4
d_call: -
clone_size: once
v_call: TRBV7-2
cdr3_aa: CASSSPGANEKLFF
cdr3_nt: TGTGCCAGCAGCTCCCCCGGAGCCAATGAAAAACTGTTTTTT

j_call: TRBJ2-7
d_call: -
clone_size: -
v_call: TRBV7-2
cdr3_aa: CASSRPGGEQYF
cdr3_nt: TGTGCCAGCAGCCGCCCAGGGGGGGAGCAGTACTTC

j_call: TRBJ1-2
d_call: -
clone_size: -
v_call: TRBV5-1
cdr3_aa: CASSFTDRFSGYTF
cdr3_nt: TGCGCCAGCAGCTTTACCGACAGGTTCAGTGGCTACACCTTC

j_call: TRBJ2-1
d_call: TRBD1
clone_size: -
v_call: TRBV11-3
cdr3_aa: CASSSTGLADEQFF
cdr3_nt: TGTGCCAGCAGCTCGACAGGGCTCGCCGATGAGCAGTTCTTC

j_call: TRBJ1-4
d_call: -
clone_size: -
v_call: TRBV7-9
cdr3_aa: CASSLSEQAGEKLFF
cdr3_nt: TGTGCCAGCAGCTTATCGGAACAGGCAGGGGAAAAACTGTTTTTT

j_call: TRBJ1-2
d_call: -
clone_size: once
v_call: TRBV6-5
cdr3_aa: CASRDSLYGYTF
cdr3_nt: TGTGCCAGCAGGGACAGCCTCTATGGCTACACCTTC